The clone carrying this T cell receptor beta chain was detected only once. The data were taken from a study of shared clonotypes between healthy human individuals. This CDR3 contains 15 residues. The data were produced by immunoSEQ multiplex PCR, yet TCRdb's version contains in-frame clones alone and is incomplete. Found here are over a million clones, roughly 74% of them singletons; the top ten hold 0.6% to 0.75%. The sample taken for sequencing was memory CD4+ T cells from PBMCs. The subset denotes: CD45RA-negative fraction. The sequence was obtained from a man aged 18 to 29 in good health. Some clones in this sample may be carry-over from other donors' samples. The V and J genes are TRBV21-1 and TRBJ2-1. TRBV21-1 is recorded as a pseudogene. CDR3 DNA sequence: TGTGCCAGCAGCAAAGCTGAGGGGACCTACAATGAGCAGTTCTTC. This gives the protein CASSKAEGTYNEQFF.